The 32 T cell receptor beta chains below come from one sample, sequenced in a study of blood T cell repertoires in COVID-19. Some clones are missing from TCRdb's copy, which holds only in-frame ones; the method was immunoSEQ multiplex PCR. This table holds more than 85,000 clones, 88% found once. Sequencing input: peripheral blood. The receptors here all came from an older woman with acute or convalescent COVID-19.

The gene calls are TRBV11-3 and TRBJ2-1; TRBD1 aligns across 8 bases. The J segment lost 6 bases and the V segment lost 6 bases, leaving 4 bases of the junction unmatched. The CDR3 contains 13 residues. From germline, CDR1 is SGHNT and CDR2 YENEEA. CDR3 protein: CASRPTGANEQFF. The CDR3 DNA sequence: TGTGCCAGCAGACCGACAGGGGCCAATGAGCAGTTCTTC.

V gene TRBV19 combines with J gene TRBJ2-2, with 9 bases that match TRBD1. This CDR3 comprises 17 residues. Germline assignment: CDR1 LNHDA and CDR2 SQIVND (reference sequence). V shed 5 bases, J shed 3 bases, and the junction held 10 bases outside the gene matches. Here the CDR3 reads CASSPRDRVGDTGELFF. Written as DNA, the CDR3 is TGTGCCAGTAGTCCCCGGGACAGGGTTGGGGACACCGGGGAGCTGTTTTTT.

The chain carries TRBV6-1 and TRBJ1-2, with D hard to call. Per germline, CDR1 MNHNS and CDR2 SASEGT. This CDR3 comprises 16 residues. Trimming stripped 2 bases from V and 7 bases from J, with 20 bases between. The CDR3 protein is CASSEQPGAPYSGYTF. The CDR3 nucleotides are TGTGCCAGCAGTGAACAACCGGGAGCCCCCTATAGTGGCTACACCTTC.

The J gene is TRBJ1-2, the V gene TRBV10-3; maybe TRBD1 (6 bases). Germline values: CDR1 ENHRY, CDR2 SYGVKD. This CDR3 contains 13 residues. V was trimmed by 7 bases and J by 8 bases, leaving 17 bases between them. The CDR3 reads CAITPGQSLGYTF. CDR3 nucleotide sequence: TGTGCCATCACCCCCGGACAGTCCCTAGGCTACACCTTC.

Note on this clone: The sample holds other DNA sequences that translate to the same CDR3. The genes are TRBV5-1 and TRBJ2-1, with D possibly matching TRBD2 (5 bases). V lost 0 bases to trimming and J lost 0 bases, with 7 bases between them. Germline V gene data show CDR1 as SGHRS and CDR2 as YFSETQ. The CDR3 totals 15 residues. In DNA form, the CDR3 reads TGCGCCAGCAGCTTGGGAGGGAGCTCCTACAATGAGCAGTTCTTC. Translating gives CASSLGGSSYNEQFF.

The CDR3 bases are TGCGCCAGCAGCTTCACAGGGGACACTGAAGCTTTCTTT. This codes for CASSFTGDTEAFF. This rearrangement joins TRBV5-1 to TRBJ1-1, with 7 bases fitting TRBD1. Germline V gene lookup returns CDR1 SGHRS and CDR2 YFSETQ. The CDR3 is 13 residues long. J lost 3 bases, V lost 2 bases, and 1 base had no gene match.

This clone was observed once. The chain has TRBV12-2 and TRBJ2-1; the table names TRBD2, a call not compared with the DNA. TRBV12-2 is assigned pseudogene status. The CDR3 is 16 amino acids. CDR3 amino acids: CASRLVVAGGPNEQFF. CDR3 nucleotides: TGTGCAAGTCGCTTAGTGGTAGCGGGAGGGCCGAATGAGCAGTTCTTC.

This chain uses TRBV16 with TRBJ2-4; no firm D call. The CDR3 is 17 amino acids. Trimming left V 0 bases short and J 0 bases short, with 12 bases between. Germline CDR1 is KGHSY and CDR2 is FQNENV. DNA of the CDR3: TGTGCCAGCAGCCAATCGATTGCGGTTCTAGCCAAAAACATTCAGTACTTC. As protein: CASSQSIAVLAKNIQYF.

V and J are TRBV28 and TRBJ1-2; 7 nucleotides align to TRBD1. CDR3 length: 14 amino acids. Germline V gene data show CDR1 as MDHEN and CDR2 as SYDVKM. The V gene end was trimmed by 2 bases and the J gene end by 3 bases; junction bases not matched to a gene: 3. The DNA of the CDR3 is TGTGCCAGCAGTTTACACAGGGGCTACTATGGCTACACCTTC. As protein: CASSLHRGYYGYTF.

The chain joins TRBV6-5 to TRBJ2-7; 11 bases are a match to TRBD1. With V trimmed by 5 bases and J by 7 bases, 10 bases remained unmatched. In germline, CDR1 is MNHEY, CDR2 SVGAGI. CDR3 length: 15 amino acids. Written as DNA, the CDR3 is TGTGCCAGCAGTCTTCAAGCCGGGACAGGGGGTGAGCAGTACTTC. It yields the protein CASSLQAGTGGEQYF.

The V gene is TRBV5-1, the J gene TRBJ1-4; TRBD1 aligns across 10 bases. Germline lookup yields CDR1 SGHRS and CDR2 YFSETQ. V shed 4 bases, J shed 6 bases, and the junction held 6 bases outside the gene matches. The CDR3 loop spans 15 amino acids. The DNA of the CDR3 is TGCGCCAGCAGCCCACGGGACAGGGGTGATGAAAAACTGTTTTTT. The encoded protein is CASSPRDRGDEKLFF.

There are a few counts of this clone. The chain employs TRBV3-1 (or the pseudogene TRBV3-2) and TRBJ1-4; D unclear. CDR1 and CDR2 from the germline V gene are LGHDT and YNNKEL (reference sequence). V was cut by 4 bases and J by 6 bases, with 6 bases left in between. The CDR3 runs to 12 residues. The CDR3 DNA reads TGTGCCAGCAGCCCACGAGATGAAAAACTGTTTTTT. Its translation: CASSPRDEKLFF.

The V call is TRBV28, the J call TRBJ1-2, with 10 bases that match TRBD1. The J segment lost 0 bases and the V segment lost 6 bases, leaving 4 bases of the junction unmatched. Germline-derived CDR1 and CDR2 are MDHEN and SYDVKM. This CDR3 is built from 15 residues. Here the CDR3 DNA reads TGTGCCAGCAGATCGACAGGGGGCGCTAACTATGGCTACACCTTC. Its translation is CASRSTGGANYGYTF.

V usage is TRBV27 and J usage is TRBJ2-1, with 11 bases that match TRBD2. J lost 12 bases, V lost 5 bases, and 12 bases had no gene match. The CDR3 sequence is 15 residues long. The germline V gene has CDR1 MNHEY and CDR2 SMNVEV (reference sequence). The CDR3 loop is CASSLSGTSGQRQFF. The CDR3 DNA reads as TGTGCCAGCAGTCTCTCCGGGACTAGCGGCCAACGGCAGTTCTTC.

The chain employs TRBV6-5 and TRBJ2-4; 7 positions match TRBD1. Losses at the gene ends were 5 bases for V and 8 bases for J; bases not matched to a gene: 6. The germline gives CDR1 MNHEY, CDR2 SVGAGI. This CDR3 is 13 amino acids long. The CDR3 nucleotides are TGTGCCAGCAGTAGACAGGGAAGAGACATTCAGTACTTC. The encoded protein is CASSRQGRDIQYF.

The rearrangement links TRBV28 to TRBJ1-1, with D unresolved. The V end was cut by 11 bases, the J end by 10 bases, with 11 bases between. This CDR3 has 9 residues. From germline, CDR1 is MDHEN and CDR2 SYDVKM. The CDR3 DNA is TGTGCCGCCGGGGATTTAGCTTTCTTT. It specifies CAAGDLAFF.

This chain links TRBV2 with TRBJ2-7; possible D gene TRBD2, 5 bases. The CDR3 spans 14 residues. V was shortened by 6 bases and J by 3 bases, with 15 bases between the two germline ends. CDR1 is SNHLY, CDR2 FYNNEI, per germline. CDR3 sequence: CASRRVANSYEQYF. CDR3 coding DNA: TGTGCCAGCAGGAGGGTAGCGAACAGCTACGAGCAGTACTTC.

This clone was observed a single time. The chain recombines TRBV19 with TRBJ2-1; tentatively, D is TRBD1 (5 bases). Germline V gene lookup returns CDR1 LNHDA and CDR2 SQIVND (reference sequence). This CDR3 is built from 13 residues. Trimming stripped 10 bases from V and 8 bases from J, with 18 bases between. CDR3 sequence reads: CATTLGAWDEQFF. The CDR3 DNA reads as TGTGCCACCACCCTTGGGGCTTGGGATGAGCAGTTCTTC.

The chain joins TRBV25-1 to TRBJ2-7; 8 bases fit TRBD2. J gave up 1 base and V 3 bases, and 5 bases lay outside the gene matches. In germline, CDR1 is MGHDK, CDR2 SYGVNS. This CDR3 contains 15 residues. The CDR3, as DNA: TGTGCCAGCAGTGACCCGGGAGGGCTATCCTACGAGCAGTACTTC. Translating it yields CASSDPGGLSYEQYF.

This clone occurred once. The CDR3 region has the DNA TGCGCCAGCAGCTTGGGCAGGCTAAGCACCGGGGAGCTGTTTTTT. As protein: CASSLGRLSTGELFF. The chain couples TRBV5-1 to TRBJ2-2; D unclear. V was cut by 0 bases and J by 4 bases, with 10 bases left in between. Per the germline V gene, CDR1 is SGHRS and CDR2 is YFSETQ. CDR3 size: 15 residues.

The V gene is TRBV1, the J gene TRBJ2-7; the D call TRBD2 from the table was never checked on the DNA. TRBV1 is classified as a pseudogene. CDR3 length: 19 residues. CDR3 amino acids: CTSSQDQETSGRRSYEQYV. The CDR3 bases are TGCACCAGCAGCCAAGATCAGGAGACTAGCGGGAGACGTAGCTACGAGCAGTACGTC.

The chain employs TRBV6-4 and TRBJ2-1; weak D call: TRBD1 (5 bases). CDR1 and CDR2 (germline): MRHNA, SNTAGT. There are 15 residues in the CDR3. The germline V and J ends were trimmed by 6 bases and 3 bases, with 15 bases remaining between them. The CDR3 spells CASSPGARYYNEQFF. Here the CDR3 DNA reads TGTGCCAGCAGCCCTGGGGCTAGGTACTACAATGAGCAGTTCTTC.

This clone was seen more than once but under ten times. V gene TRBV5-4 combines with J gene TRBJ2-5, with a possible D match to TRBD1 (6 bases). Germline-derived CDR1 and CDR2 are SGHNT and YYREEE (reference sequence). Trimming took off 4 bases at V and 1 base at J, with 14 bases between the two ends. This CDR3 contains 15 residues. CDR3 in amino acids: CASSSKSGVQETQYF. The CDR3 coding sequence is TGTGCCAGCAGCAGTAAGTCAGGGGTCCAAGAGACCCAGTACTTC.

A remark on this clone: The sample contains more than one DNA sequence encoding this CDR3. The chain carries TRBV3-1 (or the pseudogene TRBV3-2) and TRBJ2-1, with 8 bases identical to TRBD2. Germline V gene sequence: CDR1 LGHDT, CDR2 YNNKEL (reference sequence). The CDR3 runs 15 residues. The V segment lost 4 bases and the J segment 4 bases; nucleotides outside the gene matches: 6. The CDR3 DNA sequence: TGTGCCAGCAGCCTTACTAGCGGCTCGTACAATGAGCAGTTCTTC. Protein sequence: CASSLTSGSYNEQFF.

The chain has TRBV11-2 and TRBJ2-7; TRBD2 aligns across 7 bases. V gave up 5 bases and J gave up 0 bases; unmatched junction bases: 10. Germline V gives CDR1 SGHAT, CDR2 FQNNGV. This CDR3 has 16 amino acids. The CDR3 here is CASSTYGTTLSYEQYV. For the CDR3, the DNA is TGTGCCAGCAGCACATACGGGACTACCCTCTCCTACGAGCAGTACGTC.

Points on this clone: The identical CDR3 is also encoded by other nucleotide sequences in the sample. The CDR3 DNA is TGTGCCAGCAGCCTCAGCTCCTACAATGAGCAGTTCTTC. Amino acid sequence: CASSLSSYNEQFF. The chain links TRBV7-9 to TRBJ2-1; D gene uncertain. Looked up from germline, CDR1 is SEHNR and CDR2 is FQNEAQ (reference sequence). This CDR3 spans 13 amino acids. The V end lost 5 bases, the J end lost 0 bases, and 5 bases lay between the germline ends.

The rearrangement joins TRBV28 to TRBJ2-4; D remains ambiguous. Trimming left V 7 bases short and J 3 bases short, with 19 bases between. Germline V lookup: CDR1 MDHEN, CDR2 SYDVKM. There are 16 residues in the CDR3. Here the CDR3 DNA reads TGTGCCAGCACCCCATCCCTGTTGCTCGGCAAAAACATTCAGTACTTC. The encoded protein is CASTPSLLLGKNIQYF. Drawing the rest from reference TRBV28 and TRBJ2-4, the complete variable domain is DVKVTQSSRYLVKRTGEKVFLECVQDMDHENMFWYRQDPGLGLRLIYFSYDVKMKEKGDIPEGYSVSREKKERFSLILESASTNQTSMYLCASTPSLLLGKNIQYFGAGTRLSVL.

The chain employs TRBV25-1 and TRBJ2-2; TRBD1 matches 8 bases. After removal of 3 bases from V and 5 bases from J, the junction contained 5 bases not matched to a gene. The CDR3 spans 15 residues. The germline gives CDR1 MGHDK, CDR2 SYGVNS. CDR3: CASSERTGPTGELFF. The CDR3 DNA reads TGTGCCAGCAGTGAGCGGACAGGGCCGACCGGGGAGCTGTTTTTT.

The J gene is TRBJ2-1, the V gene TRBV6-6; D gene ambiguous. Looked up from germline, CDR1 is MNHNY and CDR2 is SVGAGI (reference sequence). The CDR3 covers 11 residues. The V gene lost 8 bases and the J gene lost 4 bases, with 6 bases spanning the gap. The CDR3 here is CASAFYNEQFF. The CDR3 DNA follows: TGTGCCAGCGCGTTTTACAATGAGCAGTTCTTC.

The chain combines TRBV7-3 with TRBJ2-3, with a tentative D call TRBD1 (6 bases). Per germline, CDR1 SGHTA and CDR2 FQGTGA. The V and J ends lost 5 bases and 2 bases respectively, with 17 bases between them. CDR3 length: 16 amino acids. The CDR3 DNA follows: TGTGCCAGCAGCCCTACAGGGATATGGGACACAGATACGCAGTATTTT. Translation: CASSPTGIWDTDTQYF.

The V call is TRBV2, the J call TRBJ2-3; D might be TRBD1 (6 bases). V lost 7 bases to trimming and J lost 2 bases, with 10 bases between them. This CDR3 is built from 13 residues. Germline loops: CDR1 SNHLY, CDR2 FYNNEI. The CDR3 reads CASNQGYTDTQYF. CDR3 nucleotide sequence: TGTGCCAGCAATCAGGGGTACACAGATACGCAGTATTTT.

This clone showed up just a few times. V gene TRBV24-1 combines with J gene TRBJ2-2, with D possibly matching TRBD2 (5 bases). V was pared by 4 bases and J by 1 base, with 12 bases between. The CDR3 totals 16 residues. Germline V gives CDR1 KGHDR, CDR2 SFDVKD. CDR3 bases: TGTGCCACCAGTGAGATAACACGGGAGAACACCGGGGAGCTGTTTTTT. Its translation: CATSEITRENTGELFF.